Described below is a single T cell receptor beta chain sequence and its context. The data were produced by immunoSEQ multiplex PCR, yet TCRdb's version contains in-frame clones alone and is incomplete. The sample yields more than 100,000 clones, 84% seen once. The data originate from a study of blood T cell repertoires in COVID-19. Across the whole study: Sites across the United States, Italy and Spain contributed samples from acute and convalescent COVID-19.

The germline V and J ends were trimmed by 2 bases and 2 bases, with 9 bases remaining between them. This CDR3 region has 15 residues. CDR1 is LNHDA, CDR2 SQIVND, per germline (reference sequence). This TCR came from a woman aged 25 to 45 who had recovered from COVID-19. The sequencing sample was made of peripheral blood. The chain couples TRBV19 to TRBJ2-2; tentative D call: TRBD2 (5 bases). CDR3 bases: TGTGCCAGTAGTATACCTCGGGGAAACACCGGGGAGCTGTTTTTT. Translation: CASSIPRGNTGELFF.